The sequence of this TCR beta chain was determined in a study of T cell responses to AZD1222 COVID-19 vaccine. General study results and limits: Reports say nearly half of spike-specific TCRs go after unmutated variant regions. Spike was spanned by vaccine-associated CD4 TCRs, with dominance at 160-218 and 743-854.

For this clone: Its matching antigen is unknown.

TCRdb's copy holds only in-frame clones and misses some; the assay was immunoSEQ multiplex PCR. The repertoire has roughly 140,000 clones, 88% of them found once; the top ten carry 5.5% to 8.5%. This CDR3 is built from 19 residues. V lost 0 bases, J lost 2 bases, and 14 bases stayed unmatched. Germline CDR1 reads LGHDT; CDR2 reads YNNKEL (reference sequence). The source of this sequence is an adult who had recovered from COVID-19. The chain joins TRBV3-1 (or the pseudogene TRBV3-2) to TRBJ2-7; 9 bases line up with TRBD1. The sequencing used peripheral blood, collected after recovery from COVID-19. The CDR3, as DNA: TGTGCCAGCAGCCAAGACCCTAGGACAGGGGCCGAGTCCCCCTACGAGCAGTACTTC. Encoded protein: CASSQDPRTGAESPYEQYF.